This T cell receptor beta chain is from a study of blood T cell repertoires in COVID-19. Study information: Specimens from acute and convalescent COVID-19 originated in the United States, Italy and Spain. Nucleic acid was either cDNA or gDNA, and it came from T cells, B-cell-depleted T cells, or PBMCs.

Authors' data handling: Reference gene primer amplification in the assay estimated nucleated cell counts. Libraries were prepared by immunoSEQ multiplex PCR; TCRdb keeps only in-frame clonotypes and omits some of them. V and J calls and clone size come straight from that table; D and trimming were deduced from the DNA. Of about 150,000 clones detected, 70% to 90% appear once; the ten largest clones hold roughly 2%. The CDR3 extends over 17 amino acids. V was cut by 6 bases and J by 2 bases, with 17 bases left in between. Material for sequencing was peripheral blood. The receptor was isolated from a man between 50 and 59 years old who had recovered from COVID-19. The rearrangement uses TRBV23-1 and TRBJ2-6; TRBD1 might be the D (6 bases). Being an ORF, TRBV23-1 has a function that is uncertain. The CDR3 is CASSLQGKGAGANVLTF. CDR3 nucleotide sequence: TGCGCCAGCAGCCTTCAGGGGAAAGGAGCTGGGGCCAACGTCCTGACTTTC.